This TCR beta chain appears in the sequencing data of a study of OX40 agonist ivuxolimab in advanced cancers. Study in general: An agonistic human IgG2 monoclonal antibody against OX40 (CD134) was given. The study gave patients intravenous ivuxolimab at 0.01 to 10 mg/kg every 2 weeks. Age averaged around 59 years (range roughly 23 to 80), and 82.7% were male.

TCRdb's copy holds only in-frame clones and misses some; the assay was immunoSEQ multiplex PCR. This sample carries under 80,000 clones, 70% to 90% of them seen once, and the ten largest clones take about 8.6%. Germline CDR1 reads MNHNY; CDR2 reads SVGAGI (reference sequence). V lost 5 bases to trimming and J lost 11 bases, with 18 bases between them. The CDR3 covers 14 residues. Enrollment shut out patients with autoimmune disease history or systemic immunosuppression. This material consisted of CD4+ or CD8+ T cells sorted from blood, taken in a trial of the OX40 agonist ivuxolimab. The receptor was isolated from an adult with an advanced solid tumor such as melanoma, head and neck, liver or kidney cancer. The chain recombines TRBV6-6 with TRBJ1-4; D might be TRBD1 (5 bases). This CDR3 is CASSPWTARGKLFF. CDR3 coding DNA: TGTGCCAGCAGTCCTTGGACGGCTCGGGGGAAACTGTTTTTT.